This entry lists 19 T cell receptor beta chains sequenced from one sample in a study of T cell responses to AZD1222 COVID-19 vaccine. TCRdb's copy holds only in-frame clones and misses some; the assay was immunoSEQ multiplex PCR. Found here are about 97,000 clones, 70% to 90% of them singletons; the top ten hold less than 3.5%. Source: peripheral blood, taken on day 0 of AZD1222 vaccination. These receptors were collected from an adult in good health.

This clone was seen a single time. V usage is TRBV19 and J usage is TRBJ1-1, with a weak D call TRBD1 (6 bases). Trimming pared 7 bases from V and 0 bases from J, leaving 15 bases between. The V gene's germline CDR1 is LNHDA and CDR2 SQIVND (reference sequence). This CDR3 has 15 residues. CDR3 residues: CASKAGAYLNTEAFF. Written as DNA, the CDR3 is TGTGCCAGTAAGGCAGGGGCTTATCTGAACACTGAAGCTTTCTTT.

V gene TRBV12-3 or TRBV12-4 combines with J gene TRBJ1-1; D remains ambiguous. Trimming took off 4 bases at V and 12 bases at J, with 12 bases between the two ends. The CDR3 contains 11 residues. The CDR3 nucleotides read TGTGCCAGCAGTTCTGGCTGGAGGACTTTCTTT. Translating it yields CASSSGWRTFF.

CDR3 bases: TGTGCCAGCAGTTACAGGGAGCACAATGAGCAGTTCTTC. Amino acids: CASSYREHNEQFF. The rearrangement joins TRBV6-2 or TRBV6-3 to TRBJ2-1, with D perhaps matching TRBD2 (5 bases). Germline V CDR1 and CDR2: MNHEY, SVGEGT. V dropped 2 bases and J dropped 5 bases, with 7 bases sitting between them. The CDR3 contains 13 residues.

The CDR3 coding sequence is TGTGCCAGCCAAAGAGGGGGGAATCAGCCCCAGCATTTT. Its protein product is CASQRGGNQPQHF. The chain is built from TRBV7-2 and TRBJ1-5; weak D call: TRBD1 (6 bases). CDR1 SGHTA and CDR2 FQGNSA come from the germline V gene. The CDR3 runs to 13 residues. The V end lost 8 bases, the J end lost 4 bases, and 12 bases lay between the germline ends.

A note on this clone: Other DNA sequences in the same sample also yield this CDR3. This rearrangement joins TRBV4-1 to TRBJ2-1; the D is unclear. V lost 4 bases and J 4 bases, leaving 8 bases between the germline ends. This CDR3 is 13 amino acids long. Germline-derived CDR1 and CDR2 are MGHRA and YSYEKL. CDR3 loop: CASSLVSYNEQFF. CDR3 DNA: TGCGCCAGCAGCCTCGTCAGTTACAATGAGCAGTTCTTC.

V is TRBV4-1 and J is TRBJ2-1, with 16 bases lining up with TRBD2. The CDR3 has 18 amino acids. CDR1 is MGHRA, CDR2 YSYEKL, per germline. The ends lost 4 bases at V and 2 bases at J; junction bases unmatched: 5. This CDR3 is CASSPRGTSGGAYNEQFF. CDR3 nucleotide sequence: TGCGCCAGCAGCCCCCGAGGGACTAGCGGGGGGGCCTACAATGAGCAGTTCTTC.

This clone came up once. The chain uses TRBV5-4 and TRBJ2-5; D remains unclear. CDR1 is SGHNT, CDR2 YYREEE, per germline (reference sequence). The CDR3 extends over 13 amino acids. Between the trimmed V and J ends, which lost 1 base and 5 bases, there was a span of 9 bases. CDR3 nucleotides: TGTGCCAGCAGCTTGCTTGTCAGGGAGACCCAGTACTTC. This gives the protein CASSLLVRETQYF.

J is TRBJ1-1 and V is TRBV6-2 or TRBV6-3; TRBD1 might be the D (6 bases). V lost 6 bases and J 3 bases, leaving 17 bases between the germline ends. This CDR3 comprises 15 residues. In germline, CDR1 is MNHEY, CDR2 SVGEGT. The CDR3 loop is CASSPGGHRDTEAFF. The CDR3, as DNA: TGTGCCAGCAGCCCCGGGGGGCATAGGGACACTGAAGCTTTCTTT.

CDR3 region: CASSARGLPSYEQYF. CDR3 DNA sequence: TGTGCCAGTAGTGCCCGGGGGCTACCCTCCTACGAGCAGTACTTC. The chain links TRBV19 to TRBJ2-7; possibly TRBD1 or TRBD2 for D (6 bases each). The CDR3 extends over 15 amino acids. Trimming removed 5 bases from V and 0 bases from J, with 14 bases in between. CDR1 is LNHDA, CDR2 SQIVND, per germline (reference sequence).

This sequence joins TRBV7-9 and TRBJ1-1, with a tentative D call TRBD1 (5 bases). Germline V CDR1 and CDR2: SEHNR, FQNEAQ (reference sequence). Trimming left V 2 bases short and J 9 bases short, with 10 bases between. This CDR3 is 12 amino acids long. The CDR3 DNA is TGTGCCAGCAGCTTAACTGAGGGGCAAGCTTTCTTT. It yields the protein CASSLTEGQAFF.

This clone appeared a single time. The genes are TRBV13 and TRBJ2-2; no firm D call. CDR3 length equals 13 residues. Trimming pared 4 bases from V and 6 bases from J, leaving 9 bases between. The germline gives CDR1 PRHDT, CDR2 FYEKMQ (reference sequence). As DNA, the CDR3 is TGTGCCAGCAGCTCGCCGACGTCCGGGGAGCTGTTTTTT. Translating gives CASSSPTSGELFF.

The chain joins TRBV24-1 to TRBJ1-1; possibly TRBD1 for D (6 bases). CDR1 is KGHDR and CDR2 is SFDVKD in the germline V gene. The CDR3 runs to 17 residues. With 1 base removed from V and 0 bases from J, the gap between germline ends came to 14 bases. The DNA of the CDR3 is TGTGCCACCAGTGATTTAAGGGTCAGGGGTGTGAACACTGAAGCTTTCTTT. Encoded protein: CATSDLRVRGVNTEAFF.

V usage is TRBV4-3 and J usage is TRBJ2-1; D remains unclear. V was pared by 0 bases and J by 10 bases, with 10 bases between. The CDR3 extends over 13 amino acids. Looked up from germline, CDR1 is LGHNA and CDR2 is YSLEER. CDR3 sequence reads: CASSQDQANEQFF. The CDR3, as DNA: TGCGCCAGCAGCCAAGATCAGGCGAACGAGCAGTTCTTC.

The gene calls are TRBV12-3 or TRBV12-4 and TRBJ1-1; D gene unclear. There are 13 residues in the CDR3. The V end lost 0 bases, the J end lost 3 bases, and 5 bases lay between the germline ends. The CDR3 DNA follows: TGTGCCAGCAGTTTAGCACAGTACACTGAAGCTTTCTTT. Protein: CASSLAQYTEAFF.

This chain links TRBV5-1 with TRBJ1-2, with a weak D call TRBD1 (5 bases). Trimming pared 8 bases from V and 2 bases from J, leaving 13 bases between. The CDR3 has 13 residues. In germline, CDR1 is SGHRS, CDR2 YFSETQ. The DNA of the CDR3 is TGCGCCAGTGGATTGCCAGGGAACTATGGCTACACCTTC. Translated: CASGLPGNYGYTF.

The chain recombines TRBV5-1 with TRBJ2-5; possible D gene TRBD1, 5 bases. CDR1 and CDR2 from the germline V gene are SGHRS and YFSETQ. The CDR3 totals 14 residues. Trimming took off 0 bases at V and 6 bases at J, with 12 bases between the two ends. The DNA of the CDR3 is TGCGCCAGCAGCTTGGACAGGCCCAAACAGACCCAGTACTTC. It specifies CASSLDRPKQTQYF. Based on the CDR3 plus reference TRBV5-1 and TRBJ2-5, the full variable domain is KAGVTQTPRYLIKTRGQQVTLSCSPISGHRSVSWYQQTPGQGLQFLFEYFSETQRNKGNFPGRFSGRQFSNSRSEMNVSTLELGDSALYLCASSLDRPKQTQYFGPGTRLLVL.

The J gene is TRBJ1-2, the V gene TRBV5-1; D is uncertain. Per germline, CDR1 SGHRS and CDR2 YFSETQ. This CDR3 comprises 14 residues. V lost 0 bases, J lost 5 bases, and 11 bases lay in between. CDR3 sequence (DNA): TGCGCCAGCAGCTTGGAGGCGGGCCGGTATGGCTACACCTTC. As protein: CASSLEAGRYGYTF.

Here the CDR3 reads CASRASGGASLYEQFF. The CDR3 coding sequence is TGCGCCAGCAGAGCTTCGGGGGGGGCTTCCCTCTATGAGCAGTTCTTC. This chain connects TRBV10-2 to TRBJ2-1; 8 bases match TRBD2. The CDR3 sequence is 16 residues long. The J segment lost 8 bases and the V segment lost 6 bases, leaving 15 bases of the junction unmatched. The V gene's germline CDR1 is WSHSY and CDR2 SAAADI.

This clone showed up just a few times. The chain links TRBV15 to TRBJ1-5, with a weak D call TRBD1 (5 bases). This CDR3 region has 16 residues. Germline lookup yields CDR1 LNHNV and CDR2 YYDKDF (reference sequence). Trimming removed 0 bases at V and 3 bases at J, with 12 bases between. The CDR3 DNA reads TGTGCCACCAGCAGAGAAGGGGACGGGACCAATCAGCCCCAGCATTTT. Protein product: CATSREGDGTNQPQHF. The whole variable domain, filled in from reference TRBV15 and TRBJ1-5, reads DAMVIQNPRYQVTQFGKPVTLSCSQTLNHNVMYWYQQKSSQAPKLLFHYYDKDFNNEADTPDNFQSRRPNTSFCFLDIRSPGLGDTAMYLCATSREGDGTNQPQHFGDGTRLSIL.